Presented here are 2 T cell receptor beta chains from one specimen sequenced in a study of T cells in Graves' hyperthyroidism and ophthalmopathy (dated by TCRdb to between 2018 and 2020). Library construction relied on multiplex PCR. Sequenced using an Illumina HiSeq 2000. The TCR beta CDR3 regions were amplified from the RNA transcripts. The TCR CDR3 was subjected to a first round of RT-PCR using the HTBI primer set and the Qiagen OneStep RT-PCR kit. Through fastp at Q25 and MiXCR, TCRdb rebuilt clones from the public reads, retaining in-frame beta chains. For every CDR3 protein sequence, its rows merge into one entry that carries the most common genes and DNA. The sample includes 400,000 or so distinct CDR3 sequences, with around an eighth observed a single time. 25% to 30% of the sample goes to the ten largest clones. Sample: blood. These TCRs come from a man aged 50-59 years with Graves' ophthalmopathy.

This clonotype was picked up many times. This rearrangement joins TRBV11-2 to TRBJ2-3, with unresolved D. The ends were cut back, 5 bases at V and 4 bases at J, with 10 bases in the middle. CDR1 SGHAT and CDR2 FQNNGV come from the germline V gene. This CDR3 spans 13 amino acids. In DNA, the CDR3 is TGTGCCAGCAGCCCACGTGTGTCAGATACGCAGTATTTT. Translation gives CASSPRVSDTQYF.

This clonotype was observed at least ten times. CDR3 residues: CASSLETVSTDTQYF. The CDR3 region has the DNA TGTGCCAGCAGCTTGGAGACAGTAAGCACAGATACGCAGTATTTT. The chain recombines TRBV5-4 with TRBJ2-3; perhaps TRBD1 as D (5 bases). With 0 bases removed from V and 0 bases from J, the gap between germline ends came to 8 bases. The CDR3 runs 15 residues. Germline V gene lookup returns CDR1 SGHNT and CDR2 YYREEE (reference sequence).